The 17 T cell receptor beta chains presented below share a single source sample, sequenced in a study of blood T cell repertoires in COVID-19. Assay used: immunoSEQ multiplex PCR; TCRdb lists only in-frame clones, some missing. The data show approximately 160,000 clones, roughly 88% seen once. Sequenced material: peripheral blood. The source of these receptors is a woman aged 80 or over with active or convalescent COVID-19.

The CDR3: CASSWGGAYEQYF. The CDR3 coding sequence is TGCGCCAGCAGCTGGGGGGGGGCCTACGAGCAGTACTTC. The chain carries TRBV4-3 and TRBJ2-7; 7 nucleotides line up with TRBD2. Germline CDR1 LGHNA, CDR2 YSLEER. This CDR3 contains 13 residues. Trimming at V came to 5 bases and at J to 2 bases, leaving 3 bases not matched to a gene.

This rearrangement joins TRBV10-3 to TRBJ2-5, with D tentatively TRBD2 (6 bases). Between the trimmed V and J ends, which lost 0 bases and 0 bases, there was a span of 8 bases. Germline V CDR1 and CDR2: ENHRY, SYGVKD. The CDR3 contains 15 residues. CDR3 sequence reads: CAISESRGNQETQYF. The CDR3 nucleotides read TGTGCCATCAGTGAGTCGCGGGGCAACCAAGAGACCCAGTACTTC.

The V gene is TRBV5-4, the J gene TRBJ1-1; 8 bases align to TRBD1. Per germline, CDR1 SGHNT and CDR2 YYREEE (reference sequence). With 5 bases clipped from V and 0 bases from J, the junction kept 6 bases outside the gene matches. This CDR3 has 15 residues. The CDR3 is CASRSSGGLNTEAFF. The CDR3, as DNA: TGTGCCAGCAGGAGCTCAGGGGGCCTGAACACTGAAGCTTTCTTT.

The J gene is TRBJ2-7, the V gene TRBV6-1, with TRBD2 as a possible D gene (6 bases). The CDR3 is 17 amino acids. From germline, CDR1 is MNHNS and CDR2 SASEGT. V was pared by 5 bases and J by 6 bases, with 26 bases between. The CDR3: CASSKGAATERRGEQYF. The CDR3 coding sequence is TGTGCCAGCAGTAAAGGGGCCGCGACTGAACGGAGGGGCGAGCAGTACTTC.

This sequence joins TRBV4-3 and TRBJ2-6; 9 nucleotides line up with TRBD1. There are 17 residues in the CDR3. Germline CDR1 LGHNA, CDR2 YSLEER. Unmatched junction bases numbered 4, after V lost 4 bases and J lost 0 bases. The CDR3 is CASSLDRGFSGANVLTF. CDR3 coding DNA: TGCGCCAGCAGCCTAGACAGGGGGTTCTCTGGGGCCAACGTCCTGACTTTC.

This sequence joins TRBV5-8 and TRBJ1-5; D gene unclear. This CDR3 has 14 residues. Trimming stripped 3 bases from V and 5 bases from J, with 12 bases between. Germline CDR1 reads SGHTS; CDR2 reads YDEGEE. The CDR3 reads CASSWRAGHQPQHF. DNA for the CDR3: TGTGCCAGCAGCTGGCGGGCGGGTCATCAGCCCCAGCATTTT.

The rearrangement joins TRBV6-2 or TRBV6-3 to TRBJ1-5; 7 nucleotides agree with TRBD1. Germline CDR1 and CDR2: MNHEY and SVGEGT. Germline trimming cut 5 bases from V and 9 bases from J; bases unmatched to any gene: 16. The CDR3 covers 16 residues. Here the CDR3 reads CASSTTRTGRAGPQHF. CDR3 bases: TGTGCCAGCAGTACCACCAGGACAGGCCGGGCCGGGCCCCAGCATTTT.

The J gene is TRBJ1-3, the V gene TRBV4-1, with 9 nucleotides matching TRBD1. The CDR3 contains 20 residues. J was trimmed by 1 base and V by 1 base; bases with no gene match: 14. CDR1 and CDR2 from the germline V gene are MGHRA and YSYEKL. In nucleotides, the CDR3 is TGCGCCAGCAGCCAAGCCGGTATAACCCGGGGACAGGGATCTGGAAACACCATATATTTT. This translates into CASSQAGITRGQGSGNTIYF.

The chain couples TRBV3-1 (or the pseudogene TRBV3-2) to TRBJ1-1; TRBD1 matches at 8 bases. The CDR3 contains 13 residues. CDR1 and CDR2 (germline): LGHDT, YNNKEL (reference sequence). The trim removed 10 bases at V and 1 base at J, leaving 5 bases unmatched. The CDR3 is CATQGARNTEAFF. For the CDR3, the DNA is TGTGCCACCCAGGGGGCGCGGAACACTGAAGCTTTCTTT.

V gene TRBV7-8 combines with J gene TRBJ1-1, with D unclear. CDR1 and CDR2 (germline): SGHVS, FQNEAQ. Deletions cut 0 bases from V and 1 base from J, with 6 bases between. CDR3 length: 14 residues. CDR3 loop: CASSLAGGNTEAFF. The DNA for the CDR3 is TGTGCCAGCAGCTTAGCCGGAGGGAACACTGAAGCTTTCTTT.

The chain employs TRBV7-2 and TRBJ1-1, with TRBD1 matching over 8 bases. CDR3 length: 15 residues. V shed 5 bases, J shed 1 base, and the junction held 6 bases outside the gene matches. From germline, CDR1 is SGHTA and CDR2 FQGNSA. The CDR3 DNA sequence: TGTGCCAGCAGCACGGGGACAGGAGCGAACACTGAAGCTTTCTTT. Its protein is CASSTGTGANTEAFF.

The chain is built from TRBV18 and TRBJ2-3; D remains ambiguous. Germline V CDR1 and CDR2: KGHSH, LQKENI. V shed 2 bases and J shed 1 base, with 10 bases lying between them. This CDR3 spans 15 amino acids. The CDR3 DNA follows: TGTGCCAGCTCACCAGGGCTGATCCGCACAGATACGCAGTATTTT. This gives the protein CASSPGLIRTDTQYF.

The chain couples TRBV19 to TRBJ1-4; 8 bases align to TRBD1. The V gene end was trimmed by 3 bases and the J gene end by 5 bases; junction bases not matched to a gene: 5. The CDR3 extends over 15 amino acids. From germline, CDR1 is LNHDA and CDR2 SQIVND (reference sequence). CDR3 in amino acids: CASSISRGPNEKLFF. The CDR3 region has the DNA TGTGCCAGTAGTATCAGCAGGGGGCCAAATGAAAAACTGTTTTTT.

This chain joins TRBV9 and TRBJ2-2; D may be TRBD1 (5 bases). Germline V lookup: CDR1 SGDLS, CDR2 YYNGEE. V lost 2 bases to trimming and J lost 4 bases, with 12 bases between them. CDR3 length equals 15 residues. CDR3 nucleotide sequence: TGTGCCAGCAGCGTCAATCAGGGTTTCACCGGGGAGCTGTTTTTT. It codes for CASSVNQGFTGELFF.

This sequence joins TRBV7-2 and TRBJ1-2; TRBD1 might be the D (5 bases). V lost 2 bases and J lost 8, with 9 bases in between. The germline CDR1 and CDR2 sequences are SGHTA and FQGNSA. The CDR3 sequence is 12 residues long. Here the CDR3 DNA reads TGTGCCAGCAGCTTACAGGGTTACGGCTACACCTTC. Translated: CASSLQGYGYTF.

This clone was observed a few times. CDR3 amino acids: CASSGGTSNEKLFF. DNA for the CDR3: TGTGCCAGCAGTGGGGGGACTTCTAATGAAAAACTGTTTTTT. V usage is TRBV7-2 and J usage is TRBJ1-4; D is possibly TRBD1 (5 bases). The V end lost 6 bases, the J end lost 3 bases, and 11 bases lay between the germline ends. The CDR3 is 14 residues long. Germline lookup yields CDR1 SGHTA and CDR2 FQGNSA.

This chain links TRBV19 with TRBJ2-6; tentatively, D is TRBD1 (5 bases). Deletions cut 0 bases from V and 2 bases from J, with 5 bases between. The CDR3 spans 15 residues. Germline CDR1 LNHDA, CDR2 SQIVND (reference sequence). The CDR3 bases are TGTGCCAGTAGTATAGAGGGGCCTGGGGCCAACGTCCTGACTTTC. Translation: CASSIEGPGANVLTF.